These 25 T cell receptor beta chains were sequenced from one sample in a study of cytomegalovirus exposure and HLA in healthy donors. The PCR ran on 60 Vbeta and 13 Jbeta primers. Clones were sequenced by immunoSEQ multiplex PCR, and TCRdb holds only the in-frame ones, with some missing. This sample carries about 190,000 clones, roughly an eighth of them seen once, and the ten largest clones take 7.8%. The material sequenced was PBMCs. Receptor source: a man aged 45-60 years in good health and CMV-seropositive.

This clone was observed a few times. This chain uses TRBV5-6 with TRBJ1-2, with 8 nucleotides matching TRBD1. The V gene end was trimmed by 3 bases and the J gene end by 7 bases; junction bases not matched to a gene: 14. Germline CDR1 reads SGHDT; CDR2 reads YYEEEE. The CDR3 length is 16 residues. The CDR3 protein is CASSWTGWSGGVGYTF. DNA of the CDR3: TGTGCCAGCAGCTGGACAGGGTGGTCTGGAGGTGTTGGCTACACCTTC.

This clone was seen a few times. The chain links TRBV29-1 to TRBJ2-1, with 10 bases matching TRBD1. The CDR3 covers 15 residues. V trimming: 7 bases; J trimming: 3 bases; junction bases outside the gene matches: 9. Germline CDR1 is SQVTM and CDR2 is ANQGSEA. The DNA for the CDR3 is TGCAGCGCAGAACGCCGGGACAGGGGCTACAATGAGCAGTTCTTC. Protein sequence: CSAERRDRGYNEQFF.

This clone was recorded a few times. The chain combines TRBV9 with TRBJ1-2; 11 nucleotides align to TRBD1. The CDR3 is 15 residues long. Germline trimming cut 0 bases from V and 6 bases from J; bases unmatched to any gene: 4. Germline V CDR1 and CDR2: SGDLS, YYNGEE. The CDR3 is CASSVDLGQGDGYTF. In DNA, the CDR3 is TGTGCCAGCAGCGTAGATCTGGGACAGGGGGATGGCTACACCTTC.

This clone turned up a few times. V is TRBV6-5 and J is TRBJ1-1, with TRBD1 matching 12 bases. V dropped 4 bases and J dropped 11; count of bases not matched to a gene: 5. Per the germline V gene, CDR1 is MNHEY and CDR2 is SVGAGI. CDR3 length: 13 amino acids. CDR3 region: CASSFGTGGIAFF. The CDR3 DNA is TGTGCCAGCAGTTTTGGGACAGGGGGCATCGCTTTCTTT.

CDR3 nucleotide sequence: TGTGCCAGCAGTCCTCGACAGACTAATGAAAAACTGTTTTTT. Amino acids: CASSPRQTNEKLFF. V is TRBV27 and J is TRBJ1-4; tentative D call: TRBD1 (5 bases). The CDR3 runs to 14 residues. V lost 5 bases and J 2 bases, leaving 9 bases between the germline ends. The germline V gene encodes CDR1 MNHEY and CDR2 SMNVEV (reference sequence). Based on the CDR3 plus reference TRBV27 and TRBJ1-4, the full variable domain is EAQVTQNPRYLITVTGKKLTVTCSQNMNHEYMSWYRQDPGLGLRQIYYSMNVEVTDKGDVPEGYKVSRKEKRNFPLILESPSPNQTSLYFCASSPRQTNEKLFFGSGTQLSVL.

This chain links TRBV6-5 with TRBJ2-3; 7 bases are shared with TRBD2. Trimming cost V 6 bases and J 3 bases; bases outside gene matches: 6. Germline CDR1 is MNHEY and CDR2 is SVGAGI. The length of the CDR3 is 14 residues. CDR3 protein: CASRPWGGTDTQYF. In DNA, the CDR3 is TGTGCCAGCAGACCCTGGGGGGGAACAGATACGCAGTATTTT.

This clone was observed a few times. The V and J genes are TRBV28 and TRBJ1-1, with a tentative D call TRBD1 (5 bases). This CDR3 is built from 14 residues. Trimming shortened V by 4 bases and J by 1 base, and 10 bases separated the two germline ends. CDR1 and CDR2 (germline): MDHEN, SYDVKM. In DNA, the CDR3 is TGTGCCAGCAGTTCACACAGGAGGAACACTGAAGCTTTCTTT. It specifies CASSSHRRNTEAFF.

This rearrangement joins TRBV9 to TRBJ2-3, with D possibly TRBD2 on 5 matching bases. Germline V lookup: CDR1 SGDLS, CDR2 YYNGEE. The CDR3 has 12 residues. V lost 3 bases to trimming and J lost 8 bases, with 10 bases between them. The CDR3 is CASSGLRGTQYF. CDR3 nucleotides: TGTGCCAGCAGCGGTCTTCGGGGTACGCAGTATTTT.

By sample share, this clone is medium-sized. The chain links TRBV5-1 to TRBJ1-3; D is ambiguous. Trimming took 0 bases from V and 0 from J, leaving 4 bases between them. This CDR3 has 14 amino acids. Germline V CDR1 and CDR2: SGHRS, YFSETQ. CDR3 sequence: CASSLGSSGNTIYF. In nucleotides, the CDR3 is TGCGCCAGCAGCTTGGGGAGCTCTGGAAACACCATATATTTT.

This clone appeared a few times. The genes are TRBV7-3 and TRBJ2-2; TRBD1 aligns across 9 bases. J gave up 1 base and V 6 bases, and 3 bases lay outside the gene matches. The CDR3 consists of 15 residues. Germline CDR1 and CDR2: SGHTA and FQGTGA. The CDR3 nucleotides are TGTGCCAGCAGACGGGGACAGGGGAACACCGGGGAGCTGTTTTTT. As protein: CASRRGQGNTGELFF.

Only a few counts were recorded for this clone. The CDR3 coding sequence is TGCGCCAGCAGCCCGGCACAGGGGGCCGGTACTGAAGCTTTCTTT. Translating it yields CASSPAQGAGTEAFF. The chain combines TRBV5-1 with TRBJ1-1; 9 bases agree with TRBD1. V lost 4 bases and J lost 5; bases outside the gene matches: 9. The CDR3 is 15 residues long. The germline CDR1 and CDR2 sequences are SGHRS and YFSETQ.

This clone was detected a few times. The chain recombines TRBV27 with TRBJ1-6, with 7 positions matching TRBD1. This CDR3 has 15 amino acids. CDR1 is MNHEY, CDR2 SMNVEV, per germline (reference sequence). Trimming cost V 6 bases and J 7 bases; bases outside gene matches: 9. The CDR3 region is CASSRTGVSNSPLHF. The CDR3 region has the DNA TGTGCCAGCAGCCGAACAGGGGTGAGCAATTCACCCCTCCACTTT.

In its sample, this clone was seen a few times. The chain combines TRBV7-2 with TRBJ2-7; 10 bases line up with TRBD2. There are 15 residues in the CDR3. The V gene's germline CDR1 is SGHTA and CDR2 FQGNSA. V shed 5 bases, J shed 4 bases, and the junction held 8 bases outside the gene matches. The CDR3 DNA follows: TGTGCCAGCAGCGAATCCCGGACTAGCGGATACGAGCAGTACTTC. Its translation: CASSESRTSGYEQYF.

This clone was recorded a few times. The genes are TRBV5-6 and TRBJ1-2, with a weak D call TRBD1 (5 bases). CDR3 length equals 14 residues. V lost 2 bases to trimming and J lost 3 bases, with 11 bases between them. Germline-derived CDR1 and CDR2 are SGHDT and YYEEEE. The CDR3 sequence is CASSFRGADYGYTF. CDR3 sequence (DNA): TGTGCCAGCAGCTTTAGGGGCGCGGACTATGGCTACACCTTC.

Only a few counts were recorded for this clone. This chain joins TRBV27 and TRBJ1-2; D possibly corresponds to TRBD1 (6 bases). The germline V gene encodes CDR1 MNHEY and CDR2 SMNVEV (reference sequence). Trimming shortened V by 5 bases and J by 4 bases, and 14 bases separated the two germline ends. The CDR3 totals 14 residues. In DNA form, the CDR3 reads TGTGCCAGCAGTCCTAGACAGGTTATCTATGGCTACACCTTC. Its translation: CASSPRQVIYGYTF.

In nucleotides, the CDR3 is TGTGCCAGCAGCTTAGCGGCAGGCCCAAGCACAGATACGCAGTATTTT. This encodes CASSLAAGPSTDTQYF. The chain recombines TRBV7-2 with TRBJ2-3; D is ambiguous. Germline assignment: CDR1 SGHTA and CDR2 FQGNSA. Trimming removed 0 bases at V and 0 bases at J, with 10 bases between. The CDR3 is 16 residues long.

This clone occurred a few times. The chain uses TRBV19 and TRBJ2-5; D is undetermined. Per the germline V gene, CDR1 is LNHDA and CDR2 is SQIVND (reference sequence). The CDR3 extends over 13 amino acids. Between the trimmed V and J ends, which lost 8 bases and 2 bases, there was a span of 12 bases. The CDR3 nucleotides read TGTGCCAGTGGTAAAGCCTCTCAAGAGACCCAGTACTTC. Translated, it gives CASGKASQETQYF.

The rearrangement links TRBV5-1 to TRBJ1-1, with D uncertain. Germline assignment: CDR1 SGHRS and CDR2 YFSETQ. This CDR3 region has 14 residues. V lost 4 bases to trimming and J lost 4 bases, with 14 bases between them. The CDR3 region is CASSALWEGTEAFF. The CDR3, as DNA: TGCGCCAGCAGCGCTCTTTGGGAGGGCACTGAAGCTTTCTTT.

The CDR3 sequence: CASTPGVGHNSPLHF. In DNA form, the CDR3 reads TGTGCCAGCACCCCAGGGGTGGGACATAATTCACCCCTCCACTTT. The chain employs TRBV6-5 and TRBJ1-6, with D perhaps TRBD1 (6 bases). The CDR3 is 15 amino acids. Germline values: CDR1 MNHEY, CDR2 SVGAGI. The V end lost 7 bases, the J end lost 5 bases, and 15 bases lay between the germline ends.

The chain joins TRBV7-6 to TRBJ2-3; 13 bases agree with TRBD2. The germline gives CDR1 SGHVS, CDR2 FNYEAQ. The CDR3 covers 15 residues. V was clipped by 5 bases and J by 5 bases; unmatched bases: 4. In nucleotides, the CDR3 is TGTGCCAGCAGCCGGACTAGCGGGGGCATAGATACGCAGTATTTT. Protein product: CASSRTSGGIDTQYF.

The gene calls are TRBV19 and TRBJ2-1, with unresolved D. This CDR3 comprises 15 residues. Germline V gene data show CDR1 as LNHDA and CDR2 as SQIVND (reference sequence). Trimming left V 1 base short and J 7 bases short, with 14 bases between. In DNA form, the CDR3 reads TGTGCCAGTAGTATAGGAGCCCCCTTCGTGAATGAGCAGTTCTTC. Its translation: CASSIGAPFVNEQFF.

The genes are TRBV5-1 and TRBJ2-3, with 13 bases that match TRBD2. Trimming took 4 bases from V and 4 from J; bases not matched to a gene: 9. Germline CDR1 reads SGHRS; CDR2 reads YFSETQ. The CDR3 is 17 residues long. CDR3 nucleotides: TGCGCCAGCAGCGCCACTAGCGGGGGGGCGGCAGCAGATACGCAGTATTTT. Translation gives CASSATSGGAAADTQYF. Combining the CDR3 with reference TRBV5-1 and TRBJ2-3 gives the whole variable domain KAGVTQTPRYLIKTRGQQVTLSCSPISGHRSVSWYQQTPGQGLQFLFEYFSETQRNKGNFPGRFSGRQFSNSRSEMNVSTLELGDSALYLCASSATSGGAAADTQYFGPGTRLTVL.

This clone was observed a handful of times. V gene TRBV7-2 combines with J gene TRBJ1-2; possibly TRBD1 for D (5 bases). Per germline, CDR1 SGHTA and CDR2 FQGNSA. The germline V and J ends were trimmed by 6 bases and 3 bases, with 14 bases remaining between them. The CDR3 extends over 14 amino acids. The chain's CDR3 is CASSFDRIYYGYTF. CDR3 DNA sequence: TGTGCCAGCAGTTTTGACAGAATATACTATGGCTACACCTTC.

This chain uses TRBV7-2 with TRBJ1-5; 9 bases agree with TRBD1. The length of the CDR3 is 14 residues. V dropped 5 bases and J dropped 5; count of bases not matched to a gene: 4. CDR1 and CDR2 from the germline V gene are SGHTA and FQGNSA. The CDR3 DNA reads TGTGCCAGCAGCCCGCGGACAGGGGATCAGCCCCAGCATTTT. Encoded protein: CASSPRTGDQPQHF.

The chain combines TRBV6-6 with TRBJ2-7; tentative D call: TRBD2 (6 bases). Germline V CDR1 and CDR2: MNHNY, SVGAGI (reference sequence). V was trimmed by 4 bases and J by 5 bases, leaving 15 bases between them. This CDR3 region has 14 residues. The CDR3 loop is CASSSAGNFHEQYF. The CDR3 DNA is TGTGCCAGCAGTTCTGCGGGGAATTTTCACGAGCAGTACTTC.